This T cell receptor beta chain derives from a study of T cells after yellow fever vaccination. This clonotype was observed a handful of times. Its antigen remains unidentified. Findings and caveats of the study: The appearance of a small share of clonotypes in both CD4 and CD8 compartments was observed. Abundant contaminating clonotypes from the bulk population could appear in FACS-sorted repertoires.

The CDR3 has 17 residues. V dropped 5 bases and J dropped 4; count of bases not matched to a gene: 8. TCRdb called the 5' RACE reads again in MiXCR, with one record for every CDR3 protein. The profile shows 320,000 or so distinct CDR3 sequences, around 8.1% of them singletons. The rearrangement uses TRBV12-3 or TRBV12-4 and TRBJ2-6; TRBD1 matches 10 bases. The origin of this receptor is a man between 18 and 29 years old who received the YFV17D yellow fever vaccine. The material was PBMCs, obtained about 41 days after the first yellow fever vaccination. The CDR3 protein is CASSQGTGEGGANVLTF. The CDR3 bases are TGTGCCAGCAGTCAAGGGACAGGGGAAGGCGGGGCCAACGTCCTGACTTTC.